Shown below are 14 T cell receptor beta chains from a single sample sequenced in a study of CD8+CD57+ T cells in acquired aplastic anemia. Patients chosen for sequencing had shown CD8+CD57+ cell expansion by flow cytometry. Profiles of TCR beta VDJ and CDR3 were generated from a genomic DNA template. MiXCR, run by TCRdb on the reads, gives a single entry per CDR3 protein. This repertoire shows 150,000 to 200,000 distinct CDR3 sequences, approximately 48% found once; its top ten account for about 1.8%. Sequenced input: sorted CD4+, CD8+, or CD8+CD57+ T cells (not recorded which) from PBMCs. These receptors were obtained from a human donor with aplastic anemia.

The chain links TRBV27 to TRBJ2-5; 9 nucleotides match TRBD2. The CDR3 contains 17 residues. Germline values: CDR1 MNHEY, CDR2 SMNVEV (reference sequence). J was trimmed by 2 bases and V by 3 bases; bases with no gene match: 10. The CDR3 reads CASSFSRRSGSQETQYF. DNA of the CDR3: TGTGCCAGCAGTTTCTCTCGCCGTAGCGGGAGTCAAGAGACCCAGTACTTC.

This clonotype was seen repeatedly, ten times or more. The chain links TRBV2 to TRBJ1-1, with no clear D. This CDR3 is 14 amino acids long. The germline CDR1 and CDR2 sequences are SNHLY and FYNNEI. The V end lost 6 bases, the J end lost 6 bases, and 17 bases lay between the germline ends. The chain's CDR3 is CASRVGVQYPEAFF. The CDR3 coding sequence is TGTGCCAGCAGGGTAGGAGTCCAGTATCCTGAAGCTTTCTTT.

This clonotype has a single count. The chain couples TRBV5-6 to TRBJ1-5; no clear D gene. The CDR3 is 16 residues long. The germline CDR1 and CDR2 sequences are SGHDT and YYEEEE. Between the trimmed V and J ends, which lost 0 bases and 2 bases, there was a span of 12 bases. CDR3 sequence: CASSLGTAQGNQPQHF. In DNA, the CDR3 is TGTGCCAGCAGCTTGGGTACAGCGCAAGGCAATCAGCCCCAGCATTTT.

This clonotype appeared a few times. A read error may account for a junction end that differs from germline. This chain links TRBV5-1 with TRBJ2-5, with unresolved D. This CDR3 spans 14 amino acids. Germline CDR1 is SGHRS and CDR2 is YFSETQ. Written as DNA, the CDR3 is TGCGCCTGCAGCTTGACACAACTGGAAGAGACCCAGTACTTC. Its translation is CACSLTQLEETQYF. The complete variable domain, with remaining parts taken from reference TRBV5-1 and TRBJ2-5, reads KAGVTQTPRYLIKTRGQQVTLSCSPISGHRSVSWYQQTPGQGLQFLFEYFSETQRNKGNFPGRFSGRQFSNSRSEMNVSTLELGDSALYLCACSLTQLEETQYFGPGTRLLVL.

The V and J genes are TRBV24-1 and TRBJ1-1, with D hard to call. V lost 10 bases and J 1 base, leaving 12 bases between the germline ends. CDR1 and CDR2 (germline): KGHDR, SFDVKD. The CDR3 extends over 13 amino acids. The CDR3 DNA reads as TGTGCCACGAGAGGACCGGCGAACACTGAAGCTTTCTTT. It is translated as CATRGPANTEAFF.

The genes are TRBV9 and TRBJ1-1, with D uncertain. Deletions cut 5 bases from V and 10 bases from J, with 12 bases between. Looked up from germline, CDR1 is SGDLS and CDR2 is YYNGEE. This CDR3 is built from 11 residues. This CDR3 reads CASSDDTRAFF. The CDR3, as DNA: TGTGCCAGCAGTGACGACACACGAGCTTTCTTT.

This chain connects TRBV20-1 to TRBJ2-7, with no clear D. CDR1 and CDR2 (germline): DFQATT, SNEGSKA (reference sequence). V lost 6 bases and J 0 bases, leaving 15 bases between the germline ends. This CDR3 contains 14 residues. CDR3 region: CSASPFTDSYEQYF. The CDR3 DNA follows: TGCAGTGCGAGTCCTTTTACAGACTCCTACGAGCAGTACTTC.

The rearrangement uses TRBV5-1 and TRBJ2-1; TRBD1 matches 9 bases. CDR3 length: 14 amino acids. The trim removed 2 bases at V and 8 bases at J, leaving 5 bases unmatched. The V gene's germline CDR1 is SGHRS and CDR2 YFSETQ. The CDR3 sequence: CASSFGQGSDEQFF. CDR3 nucleotides: TGCGCCAGCAGCTTCGGACAGGGGTCCGATGAGCAGTTCTTC.

This clonotype has only one observation. For the CDR3, the DNA is TGTGCCAGTCGTGGACGGAATACCACAGATACGCAGTATTTT. This encodes CASRGRNTTDTQYF. The gene calls are TRBV19 and TRBJ2-3; D not resolved. Germline assignment: CDR1 LNHDA and CDR2 SQIVND (reference sequence). The CDR3 length is 14 residues. Trimming shortened V by 8 bases and J by 2 bases, and 14 bases separated the two germline ends.

The rearrangement uses TRBV7-2 and TRBJ1-2; 9 bases align to TRBD1. Looked up from germline, CDR1 is SGHTA and CDR2 is FQGNSA. The CDR3 totals 15 residues. J gave up 4 bases and V 2 bases, and 5 bases lay outside the gene matches. In DNA, the CDR3 is TGTGCCAGCAGCTTACCCGGGACAGGGAGCTATGGCTACACCTTC. Protein sequence: CASSLPGTGSYGYTF. Combining the CDR3 with reference TRBV7-2 and TRBJ1-2 gives the whole variable domain GAGVSQSPSNKVTEKGKDVELRCDPISGHTALYWYRQSLGQGLEFLIYFQGNSAPDKSGLPSDRFSAERTGGSVSTLTIQRTQQEDSAVYLCASSLPGTGSYGYTFGSGTRLTVV.

CDR3 sequence reads: CASRRQGSGLYEQYF. The CDR3, as DNA: TGTGCCAGCCGTCGACAGGGGTCTGGCCTCTACGAGCAGTACTTC. The chain has TRBV6-1 and TRBJ2-7; 8 nucleotides match TRBD1. Germline V CDR1 and CDR2: MNHNS, SASEGT. Losses at the gene ends were 8 bases for V and 3 bases for J; bases not matched to a gene: 12. This CDR3 is built from 15 residues.

This clonotype was counted at least ten times. The chain links TRBV20-1 to TRBJ2-7; 8 bases fit TRBD1. The V gene end was trimmed by 0 bases and the J gene end by 4 bases; junction bases not matched to a gene: 5. This CDR3 contains 14 residues. Germline CDR1 reads DFQATT; CDR2 reads SNEGSKA (reference sequence). The CDR3 DNA is TGCAGTGCTAGAGAGGGGGACAGGTTTTACGAGCAGTACTTC. Encoded protein: CSAREGDRFYEQYF.

This clonotype was seen many times. J is TRBJ1-4 and V is TRBV7-2; perhaps TRBD1 as D (5 bases). The CDR3 has 14 residues. The germline gives CDR1 SGHTA, CDR2 FQGNSA. Trimming left V 1 base short and J 10 bases short, with 13 bases between. CDR3 nucleotides: TGTGCCAGCAGCTTAGTGATCCAGGGTGGAAAACTGTTTTTT. It specifies CASSLVIQGGKLFF.

This clonotype was detected once. A read error may explain this, as a much larger clone is one base away. The chain couples TRBV6-1 to TRBJ1-5; 9 bases align to TRBD1. Germline-derived CDR1 and CDR2 are MNHNS and SASEGT. This CDR3 has 16 amino acids. V dropped 6 bases and J dropped 2; count of bases not matched to a gene: 8. CDR3 nucleotides: TGTGCCAGCAGAGCAATACAGGGGGCGGGCAATCAGCCCCAGCATTTT. Encoded protein: CASRAIQGAGNQPQHF.